This T cell receptor beta chain was identified in a study of metastatic and nonmetastatic thyroid tumors. Background on the study: The authors compared repertoires across blood and tumor or nodule tissue from malignant and benign thyroid patients.

In the case of this clone: Its antigen is not identified.

Broader study findings: According to reports, the diversity of TCR beta was significantly higher in malignant thyroid tumors than in benign nodules, and this held in both blood and tumor samples.

In the original workflow: Building a distant-metastasis classifier for papillary thyroid cancer drew on CDR3 differences across clinicopathological groups. TCRdb reprocessed the PCR reads via MiXCR. TCRdb, rather than the study authors, made the V and J calls. The data hold over 10,000 clones, with roughly an eighth observed a single time. This CDR3 is 16 amino acids long. Germline CDR1 reads MDHEN; CDR2 reads SYDVKM. The germline V and J ends were trimmed by 2 bases and 0 bases, with 13 bases remaining between them. Thyroid surgery took place with no prior treatment in any patient. The TCR comes from a female donor with papillary thyroid cancer or a benign thyroid nodule (not recorded which). Some clones in this sample may be carry-over from other donors' samples. The chain links TRBV28 to TRBJ1-1, with D possibly TRBD1 on 6 matching bases. Sample: blood. In DNA, the CDR3 is TGTGCCAGCAGTTTACTTGGGACACTTATGAACACTGAAGCTTTCTTT. As protein: CASSLLGTLMNTEAFF.